The present TCR beta chain was sequenced within a study of blood T cell repertoires in COVID-19. TCRdb's copy holds only in-frame clones and misses some; the assay was immunoSEQ multiplex PCR. The sample contains approximately 180,000 clones, 85% to 90% of which appear only once. The source of this sequence is a man aged 35 to 55 with active or convalescent COVID-19. The source material was peripheral blood.

The CDR3 protein is CASSPTGGRTEAFF. The CDR3 bases are TGTGCCAGCAGCCCTACAGGGGGCCGGACTGAAGCTTTCTTT. The chain recombines TRBV9 with TRBJ1-1, with 9 bases that match TRBD1. V was clipped by 4 bases and J by 5 bases; unmatched bases: 6. The CDR3 totals 14 residues. The germline gives CDR1 SGDLS, CDR2 YYNGEE.